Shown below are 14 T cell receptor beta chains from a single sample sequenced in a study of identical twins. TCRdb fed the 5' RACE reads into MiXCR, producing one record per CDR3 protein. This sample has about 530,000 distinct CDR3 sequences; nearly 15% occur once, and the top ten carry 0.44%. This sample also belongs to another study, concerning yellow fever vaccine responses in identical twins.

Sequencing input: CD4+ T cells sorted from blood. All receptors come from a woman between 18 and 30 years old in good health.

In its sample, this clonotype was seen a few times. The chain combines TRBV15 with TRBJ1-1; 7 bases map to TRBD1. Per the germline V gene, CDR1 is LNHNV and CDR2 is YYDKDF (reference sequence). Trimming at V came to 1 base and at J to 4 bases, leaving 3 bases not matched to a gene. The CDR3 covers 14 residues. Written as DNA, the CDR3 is TGTGCCACCAGCAGAGCGACAGGGTCCACTGAAGCTTTCTTT. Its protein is CATSRATGSTEAFF.

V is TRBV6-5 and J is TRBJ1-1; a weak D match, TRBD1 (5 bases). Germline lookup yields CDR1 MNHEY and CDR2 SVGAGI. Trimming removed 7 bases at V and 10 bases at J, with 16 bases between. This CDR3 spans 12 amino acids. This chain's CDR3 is CASTRRGELAFF. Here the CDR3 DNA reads TGTGCCAGCACCCGACGGGGGGAATTAGCTTTCTTT.

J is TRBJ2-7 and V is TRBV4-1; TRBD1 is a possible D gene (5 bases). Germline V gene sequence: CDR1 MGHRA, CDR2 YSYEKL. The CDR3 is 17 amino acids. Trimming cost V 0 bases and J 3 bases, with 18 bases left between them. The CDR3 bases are TGCGCCAGCAGCCAAGATTCTAGGGGCCCGGAATTCTACGAGCAGTACGTC. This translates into CASSQDSRGPEFYEQYV.

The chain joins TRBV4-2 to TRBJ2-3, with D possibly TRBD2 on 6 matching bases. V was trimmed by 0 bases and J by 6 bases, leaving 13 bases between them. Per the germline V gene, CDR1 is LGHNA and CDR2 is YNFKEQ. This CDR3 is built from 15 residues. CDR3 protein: CASSQDLQGGDTQYF. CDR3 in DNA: TGTGCCAGCAGCCAAGATCTCCAGGGAGGTGATACGCAGTATTTT.

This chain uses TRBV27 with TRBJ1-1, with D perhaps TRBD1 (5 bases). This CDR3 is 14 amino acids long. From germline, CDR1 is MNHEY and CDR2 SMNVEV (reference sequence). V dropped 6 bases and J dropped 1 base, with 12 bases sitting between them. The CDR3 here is CASSKGARNTEAFF. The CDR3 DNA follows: TGTGCCAGCAGCAAAGGGGCGCGGAACACTGAAGCTTTCTTT.

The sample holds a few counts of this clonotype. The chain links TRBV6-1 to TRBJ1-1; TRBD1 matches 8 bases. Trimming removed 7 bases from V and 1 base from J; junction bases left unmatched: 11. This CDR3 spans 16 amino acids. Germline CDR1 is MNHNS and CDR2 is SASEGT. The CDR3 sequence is CASNHLRQGPNTEAFF. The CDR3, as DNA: TGTGCCAGCAACCACCTCCGACAGGGGCCGAACACTGAAGCTTTCTTT.

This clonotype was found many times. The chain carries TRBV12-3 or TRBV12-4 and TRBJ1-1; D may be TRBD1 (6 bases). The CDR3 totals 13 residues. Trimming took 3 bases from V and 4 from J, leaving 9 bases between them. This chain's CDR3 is CASSFSRGTEAFF. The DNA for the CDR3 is TGTGCCAGCAGTTTTTCCAGGGGCACTGAAGCTTTCTTT.

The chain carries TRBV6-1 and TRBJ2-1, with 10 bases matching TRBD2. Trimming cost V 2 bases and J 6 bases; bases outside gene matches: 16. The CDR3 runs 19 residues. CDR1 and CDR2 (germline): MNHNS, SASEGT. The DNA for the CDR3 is TGTGCCAGCAGTGAAAGGGGGTTAGCGGGAGGTACGGGTAGCAATGAGCAGTTCTTC. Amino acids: CASSERGLAGGTGSNEQFF.

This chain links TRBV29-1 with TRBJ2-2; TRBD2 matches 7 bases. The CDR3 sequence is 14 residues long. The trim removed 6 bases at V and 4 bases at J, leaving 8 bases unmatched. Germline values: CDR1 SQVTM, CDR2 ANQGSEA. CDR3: CSVRPGGTTGELFF. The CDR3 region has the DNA TGCAGCGTGCGGCCGGGAGGAACCACCGGGGAGCTGTTTTTT.

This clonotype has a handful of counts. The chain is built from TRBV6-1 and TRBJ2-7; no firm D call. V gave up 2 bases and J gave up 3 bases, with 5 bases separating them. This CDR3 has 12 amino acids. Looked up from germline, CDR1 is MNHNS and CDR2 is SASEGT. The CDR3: CASSENLYEQYF. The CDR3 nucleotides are TGTGCCAGCAGTGAAAACCTCTACGAGCAGTACTTC.

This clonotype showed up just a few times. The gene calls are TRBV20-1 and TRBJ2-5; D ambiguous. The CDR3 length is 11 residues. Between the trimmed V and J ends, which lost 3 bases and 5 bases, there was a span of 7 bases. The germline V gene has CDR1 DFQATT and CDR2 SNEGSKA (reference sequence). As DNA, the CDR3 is TGCAGTGCTAGTTTTCGGGAGACCCAGTACTTC. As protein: CSASFRETQYF.

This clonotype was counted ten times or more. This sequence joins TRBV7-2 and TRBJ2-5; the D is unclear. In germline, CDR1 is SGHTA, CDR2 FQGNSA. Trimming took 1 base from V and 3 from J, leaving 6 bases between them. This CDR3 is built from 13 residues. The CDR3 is CASSLGPKETQYF. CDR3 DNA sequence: TGTGCCAGCAGCTTAGGGCCGAAAGAGACCCAGTACTTC.

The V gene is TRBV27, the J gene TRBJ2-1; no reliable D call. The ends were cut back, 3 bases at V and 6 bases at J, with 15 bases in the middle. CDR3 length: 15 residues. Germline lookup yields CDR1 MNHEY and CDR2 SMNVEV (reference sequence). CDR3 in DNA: TGTGCCAGCAGTTTCCGGCCGACCCACGGCAATGAGCAGTTCTTC. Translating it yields CASSFRPTHGNEQFF.

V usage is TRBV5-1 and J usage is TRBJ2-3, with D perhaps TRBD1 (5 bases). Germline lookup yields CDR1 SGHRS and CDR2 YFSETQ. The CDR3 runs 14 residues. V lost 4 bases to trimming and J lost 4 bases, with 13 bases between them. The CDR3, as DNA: TGCGCCAGCAGCCAGGACAAGGTAGCAGATACGCAGTATTTT. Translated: CASSQDKVADTQYF.